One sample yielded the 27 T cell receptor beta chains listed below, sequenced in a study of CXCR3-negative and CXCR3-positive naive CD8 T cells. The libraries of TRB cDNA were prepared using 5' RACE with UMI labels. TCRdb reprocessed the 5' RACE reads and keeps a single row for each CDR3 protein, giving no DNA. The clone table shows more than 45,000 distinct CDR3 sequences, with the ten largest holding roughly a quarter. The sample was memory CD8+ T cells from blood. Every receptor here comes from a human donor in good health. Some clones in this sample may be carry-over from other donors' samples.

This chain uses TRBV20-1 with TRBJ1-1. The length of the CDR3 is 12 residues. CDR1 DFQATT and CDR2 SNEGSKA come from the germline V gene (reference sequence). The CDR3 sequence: CSGLLGNTEAFF.

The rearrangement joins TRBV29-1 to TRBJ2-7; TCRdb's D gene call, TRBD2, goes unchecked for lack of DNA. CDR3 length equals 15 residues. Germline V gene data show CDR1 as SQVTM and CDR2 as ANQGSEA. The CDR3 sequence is CSVEDFQRAGGEQYF.

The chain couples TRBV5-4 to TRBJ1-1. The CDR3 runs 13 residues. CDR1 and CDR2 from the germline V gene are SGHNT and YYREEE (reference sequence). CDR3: CASSSQEGTEAFF.

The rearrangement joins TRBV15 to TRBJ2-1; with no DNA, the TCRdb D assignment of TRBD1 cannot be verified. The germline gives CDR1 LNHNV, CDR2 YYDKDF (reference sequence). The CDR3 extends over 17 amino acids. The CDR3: CATSRSHRDLGYNEQFF.

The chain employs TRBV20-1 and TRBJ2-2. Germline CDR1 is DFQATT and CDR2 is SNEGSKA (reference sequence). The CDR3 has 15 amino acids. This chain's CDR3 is CSARDISAGTGELFF.

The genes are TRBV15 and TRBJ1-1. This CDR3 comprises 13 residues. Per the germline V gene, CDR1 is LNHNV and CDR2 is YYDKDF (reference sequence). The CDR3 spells CATRKRSGTEAFF. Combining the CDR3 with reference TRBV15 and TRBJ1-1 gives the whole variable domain DAMVIQNPRYQVTQFGKPVTLSCSQTLNHNVMYWYQQKSSQAPKLLFHYYDKDFNNEADTPDNFQSRRPNTSFCFLDIRSPGLGDTAMYLCATRKRSGTEAFFGQGTRLTVV.

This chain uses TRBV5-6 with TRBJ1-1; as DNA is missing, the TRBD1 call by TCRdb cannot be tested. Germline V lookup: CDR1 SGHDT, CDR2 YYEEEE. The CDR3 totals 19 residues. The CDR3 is CASSLSPGKWNIMNTEAFF.

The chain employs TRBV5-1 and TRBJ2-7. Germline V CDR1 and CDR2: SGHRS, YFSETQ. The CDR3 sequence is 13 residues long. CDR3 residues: CASSFTYSYEQYF.

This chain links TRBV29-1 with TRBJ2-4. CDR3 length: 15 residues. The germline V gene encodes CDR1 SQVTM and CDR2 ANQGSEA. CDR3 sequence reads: CSVEDRTSTKNIQYF.

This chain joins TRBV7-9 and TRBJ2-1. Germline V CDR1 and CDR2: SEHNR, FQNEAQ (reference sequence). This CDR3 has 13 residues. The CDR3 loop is CASSLEGTAESFF.

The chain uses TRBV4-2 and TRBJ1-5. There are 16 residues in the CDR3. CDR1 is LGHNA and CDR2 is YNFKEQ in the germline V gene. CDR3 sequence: CASSQEWVQESQPQHF.

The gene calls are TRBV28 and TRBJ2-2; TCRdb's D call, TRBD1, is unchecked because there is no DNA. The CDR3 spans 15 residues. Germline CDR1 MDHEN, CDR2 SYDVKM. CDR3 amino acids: CASSLHRGGGGELFF. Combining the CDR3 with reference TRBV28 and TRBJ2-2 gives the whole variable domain DVKVTQSSRYLVKRTGEKVFLECVQDMDHENMFWYRQDPGLGLRLIYFSYDVKMKEKGDIPEGYSVSREKKERFSLILESASTNQTSMYLCASSLHRGGGGELFFGEGSRLTVL.

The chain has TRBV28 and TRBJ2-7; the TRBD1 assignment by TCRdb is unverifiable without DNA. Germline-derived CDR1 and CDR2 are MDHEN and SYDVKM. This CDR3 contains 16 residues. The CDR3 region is CASSLASGQGNHEQYF. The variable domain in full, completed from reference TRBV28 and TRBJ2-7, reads DVKVTQSSRYLVKRTGEKVFLECVQDMDHENMFWYRQDPGLGLRLIYFSYDVKMKEKGDIPEGYSVSREKKERFSLILESASTNQTSMYLCASSLASGQGNHEQYFGPGTRLTVT.

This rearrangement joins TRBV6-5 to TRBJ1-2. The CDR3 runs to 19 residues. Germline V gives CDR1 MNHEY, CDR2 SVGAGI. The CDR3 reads CASSYILASWTRSGYGYTF.

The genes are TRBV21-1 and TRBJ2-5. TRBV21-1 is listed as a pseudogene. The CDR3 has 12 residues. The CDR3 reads CAPRAVQETQYF.

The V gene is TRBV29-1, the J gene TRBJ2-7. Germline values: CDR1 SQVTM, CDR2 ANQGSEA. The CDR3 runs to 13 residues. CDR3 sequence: CSVADLSSYEQYF.

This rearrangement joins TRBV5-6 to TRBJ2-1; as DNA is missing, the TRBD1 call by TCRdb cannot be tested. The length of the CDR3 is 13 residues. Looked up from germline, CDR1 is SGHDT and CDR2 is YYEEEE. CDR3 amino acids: CASTQGGPGEQFF. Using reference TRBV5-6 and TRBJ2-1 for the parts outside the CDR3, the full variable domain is DAGVTQSPTHLIKTRGQQVTLRCSPKSGHDTVSWYQQALGQGPQFIFQYYEEEERQRGNFPDRFSGHQFPNYSSELNVNALLLGDSALYLCASTQGGPGEQFFGPGTRLTVL.

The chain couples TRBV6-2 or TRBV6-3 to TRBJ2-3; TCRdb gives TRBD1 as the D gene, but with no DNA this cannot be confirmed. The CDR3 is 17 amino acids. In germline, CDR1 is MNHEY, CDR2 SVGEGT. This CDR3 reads CASSSITGGPSTDTQYF.

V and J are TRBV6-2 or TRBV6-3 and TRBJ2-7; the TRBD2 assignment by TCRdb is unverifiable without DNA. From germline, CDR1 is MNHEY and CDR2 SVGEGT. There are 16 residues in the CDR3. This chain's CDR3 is CASSPPRGEAFYEQYF.

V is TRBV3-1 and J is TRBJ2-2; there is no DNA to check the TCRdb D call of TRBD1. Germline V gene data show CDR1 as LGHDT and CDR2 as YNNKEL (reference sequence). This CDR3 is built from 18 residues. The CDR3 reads CASSQDQRQGLSTGELFF.

CDR3 residues: CASSLGHTGQAYEQYF. The V gene is TRBV5-5, the J gene TRBJ2-7; TCRdb proposes TRBD1, but this gene call is untestable without DNA. Germline V lookup: CDR1 SGHKS, CDR2 YYEKEE (reference sequence). CDR3 length equals 16 residues.

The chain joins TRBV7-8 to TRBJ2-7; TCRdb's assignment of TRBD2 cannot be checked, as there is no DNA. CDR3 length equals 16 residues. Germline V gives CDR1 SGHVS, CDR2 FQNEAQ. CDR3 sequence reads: CASSPEGGGSSYEQYF.

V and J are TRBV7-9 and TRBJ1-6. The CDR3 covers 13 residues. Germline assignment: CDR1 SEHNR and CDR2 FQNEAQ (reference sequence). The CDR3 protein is CASSLTENSPLHF.

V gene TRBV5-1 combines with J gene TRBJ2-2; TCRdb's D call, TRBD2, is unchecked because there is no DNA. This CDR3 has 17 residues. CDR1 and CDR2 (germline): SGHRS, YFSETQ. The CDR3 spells CASSLVFRGRHTGELFF. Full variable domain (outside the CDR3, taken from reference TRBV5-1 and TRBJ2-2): KAGVTQTPRYLIKTRGQQVTLSCSPISGHRSVSWYQQTPGQGLQFLFEYFSETQRNKGNFPGRFSGRQFSNSRSEMNVSTLELGDSALYLCASSLVFRGRHTGELFFGEGSRLTVL.

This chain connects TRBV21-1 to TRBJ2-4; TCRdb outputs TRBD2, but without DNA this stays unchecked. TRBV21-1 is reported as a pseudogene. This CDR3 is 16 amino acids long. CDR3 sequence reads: CASSRHIVGRMDIQYF.

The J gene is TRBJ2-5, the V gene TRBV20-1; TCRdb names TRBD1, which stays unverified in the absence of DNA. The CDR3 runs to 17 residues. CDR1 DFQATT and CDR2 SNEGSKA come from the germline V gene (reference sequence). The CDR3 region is CSANGDRALSSGETQYF.

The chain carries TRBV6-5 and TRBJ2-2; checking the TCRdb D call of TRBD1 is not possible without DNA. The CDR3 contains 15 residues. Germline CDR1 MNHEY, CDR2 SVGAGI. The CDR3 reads CASSYHTSGVGELFF.